The subject of this entry is one T cell receptor (beta chain). The antigen remains unidentified. This specimen comes from a study of T cell repertoires in cytomegalovirus infection. Study-wide context: In the study, CMV epitopes included recently identified HLA-C-restricted and well-studied HLA-B-restricted ones. Indicated by public TCR beta signatures were CMV infection and matching HLA type. Study-wide results and limits: The cumulative frequency of public TCR beta families distinguished individuals who carried CMV together with the relevant HLA. Dominating the ex vivo response were HLA-C-restricted CMV-specific TCR beta clonotypes.

CDR3 length: 13 amino acids. Germline CDR1 and CDR2: SNHLY and FYNNEI. TCRdb analysed the reads with MiXCR anew, one entry per CDR3 protein. The profile shows hundreds of thousands of distinct CDR3 sequences, roughly a third of them singletons. This chain links TRBV2 with TRBJ1-5; TRBD1 might be the D (5 bases). This specimen was cultured PBMCs, taken from culture after CMV antigen stimulation. The receptor was isolated from a human donor in good health (CMV status not recorded). Some clones in this sample may be carry-over from other donors' samples. The DNA for the CDR3 is TGTGCAGGCTCCGGGGCCCAATATCAGCCCCAGCATTTT. This translates into CAGSGAQYQPQHF.